The source of this TCR beta chain is a study of blood T cell repertoires in COVID-19. On the study more broadly: Sources were T cells, B-cell-depleted T cells, or PBMCs; the material itself was cDNA or gDNA.

Trimming removed 3 bases from V and 7 bases from J; junction bases left unmatched: 21. This CDR3 comprises 19 residues. In germline, CDR1 is SGHNT, CDR2 YENEEA. In the original processing: Estimated nucleated cell counts came from reference gene primer amplification. Profiled with immunoSEQ multiplex PCR; TCRdb holds only in-frame clones, not every one. That table gives V, J and clone size, and the DNA gave D and trimming. Of some 350,000 clones listed, around 91% are singletons. The sequence came from a woman aged 18-30 years who had recovered from COVID-19. The rearrangement joins TRBV11-3 to TRBJ2-1; 7 bases are shared with TRBD2. Sample: peripheral blood. Here the CDR3 reads CASSFGWGGKIGTGNEQFF. CDR3 DNA: TGTGCCAGCAGCTTTGGCTGGGGGGGGAAGATCGGTACGGGTAATGAGCAGTTCTTC. The variable domain in full, with the rest retrieved from reference TRBV11-3 and TRBJ2-1, is EAGVVQSPRYKIIEKKQPVAFWCNPISGHNTLYWYLQNLGQGPELLIRYENEEAVDDSQLPKDRFSAERLKGVDSTLKIQPAELGDSAVYLCASSFGWGGKIGTGNEQFFGPGTRLTVL.